Sequencing of this T cell receptor beta chain was carried out in a study of early T cells in non-severe SARS-CoV-2 infection. The V end was cut by 0 bases, the J end by 3 bases, with 16 bases between. CDR3 length equals 16 residues. From germline, CDR1 is SGHKS and CDR2 YYEKEE (reference sequence). This clonotype was found many times. TCRdb used MiXCR to reprocess the 5' RACE reads, holding one entry per CDR3 protein. The repertoire holds some 38,000 distinct CDR3 sequences, with about 3.9% as singletons. The chain has TRBV5-5 and TRBJ2-7, with D possibly being TRBD1 or TRBD2 (5 bases each). The sequence was collected from an adult who was a healthcare worker with PCR-confirmed SARS-CoV-2 infection or an uninfected control (not recorded which). The sequenced sample consisted of whole blood. CDR3 DNA sequence: TGTGCCAGCAGCTTGGCCCCGGCAGGGACGCGCTACGAGCAGTACTTC. Translated, it gives CASSLAPAGTRYEQYF.